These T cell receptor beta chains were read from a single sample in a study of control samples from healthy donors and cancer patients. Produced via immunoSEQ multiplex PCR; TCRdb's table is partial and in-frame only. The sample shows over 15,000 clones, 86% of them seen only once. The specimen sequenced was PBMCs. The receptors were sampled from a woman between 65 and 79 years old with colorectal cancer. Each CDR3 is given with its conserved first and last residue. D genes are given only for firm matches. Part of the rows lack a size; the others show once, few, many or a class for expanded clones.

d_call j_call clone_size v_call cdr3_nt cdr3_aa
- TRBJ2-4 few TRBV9 TGTGCCAGCAGCGTGGACAACAAAAACATTCAGTACTTC CASSVDNKNIQYF
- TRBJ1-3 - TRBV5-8 TGTGCCAGCAGCTTGCCGGTCTCTGGAAACACCATATATTTT CASSLPVSGNTIYF
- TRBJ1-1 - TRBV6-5 TGTGCCAGCAGCCTGACGGCGCCGAACACTGAAGCTTTCTTT CASSLTAPNTEAFF
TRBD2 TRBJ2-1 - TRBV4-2 TGTGCCAGCAGCCCGGGACTAGCGGGGGGGAGAAATGAGCAGTTCTTC CASSPGLAGGRNEQFF
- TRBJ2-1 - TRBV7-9 TGTGCCAGCAGCTTAGAGGCTAGTTGGGGGTTCTTC CASSLEASWGFF
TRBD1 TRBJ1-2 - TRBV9 TGTGCCAGCAGCTTTCACCCGGGACAGGGGCCTGACTATGGCTACACCTTC CASSFHPGQGPDYGYTF
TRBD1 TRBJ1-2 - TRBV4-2 TGTGCCAGCAGCCAAGGGACCGGGACAGGGGTCCTCTATGGCTACACCTTC CASSQGTGTGVLYGYTF
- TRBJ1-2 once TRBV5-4 TGTGCCAGCAGCCGGGGAGATAGTTGGGGCGCCGGCTATGGCTACACCTTC CASSRGDSWGAGYGYTF
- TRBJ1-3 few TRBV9 TGTGCCAGCAGCGTGACAGGATCGAGCTCTGGAAACACCATATATTTT CASSVTGSSSGNTIYF
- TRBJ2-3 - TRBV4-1 TGCGCCAGCAGCCAAGAGGGGATTGCGGCTAGCACAGATACGCAGTATTTT CASSQEGIAASTDTQYF
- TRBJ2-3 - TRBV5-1 TGCGCCAGCACCTTAGGCCAAGGCCATGGCACAGATACGCAGTATTTT CASTLGQGHGTDTQYF
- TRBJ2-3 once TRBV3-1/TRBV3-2 TGTGCCAGCAGCCCGTCGTATTCCGGCACAGATACGCAGTATTTT CASSPSYSGTDTQYF
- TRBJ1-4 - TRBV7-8 TGTGCCAGCAGCTTAGTGTTAGGGGTTGGGGAAAAACTGTTTTTT CASSLVLGVGEKLFF
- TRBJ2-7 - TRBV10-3 TGTGCCATCAGAGAGCCGGGACCGGAGAACGAGCAGTACTTC CAIREPGPENEQYF
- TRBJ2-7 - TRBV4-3 TGCGCCAGCAGCCAAGATCAGGGTGAGGTGTACGAGCAGTACTTC CASSQDQGEVYEQYF
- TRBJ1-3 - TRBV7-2 TGTGCCAGCAGCTTAGTGGCAGGGATGGGAGGAAACACCATATATTTT CASSLVAGMGGNTIYF
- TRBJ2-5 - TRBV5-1 TGCGCCTCCGCCCGGGAGCGTGAGACCCAGTACTTC CASARERETQYF
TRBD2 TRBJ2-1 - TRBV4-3 TGCGCCAGCAGCCGGCAAACTAGCGGGGGGTACAATGAGCAGTTCTTC CASSRQTSGGYNEQFF
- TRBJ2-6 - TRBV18 TGTGCCAGCTCACCACCGAATCACGCAGAGTCTGGGGCCAACGTCCTGACTTTC CASSPPNHAESGANVLTF
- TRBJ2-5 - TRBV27 TGTGCCAGCAGTTGGGCCCGATCCACCCTGGAGACCCAGTACTTC CASSWARSTLETQYF
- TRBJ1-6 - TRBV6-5 TGTGCCAGCAGTTACTCGGGACGGCCTGGAGGTTCACCCCTCCACTTT CASSYSGRPGGSPLHF
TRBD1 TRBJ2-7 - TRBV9 TGTGCCAGCAGCGTAGAAGGCAGGGGGGAGCAGTACTTC CASSVEGRGEQYF
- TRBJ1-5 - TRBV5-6 TGTGCCAGCAGCTTGGGGCAGCCCAATCAGCCCCAGCATTTT CASSLGQPNQPQHF
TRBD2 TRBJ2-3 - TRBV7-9 TGTGCCAGCAGCTCCGGGACTAGGGGCAACACAGATACGCAGTATTTT CASSSGTRGNTDTQYF
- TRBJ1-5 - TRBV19 TGTGCCAGTAGTAGGAGCAGGGATAGCAATCAGCCCCAGCATTTT CASSRSRDSNQPQHF
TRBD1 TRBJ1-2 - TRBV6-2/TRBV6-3 TGTGCCAGCAGTTACCCCAACGACAGGGGGCAAAACTATGGCTACACCTTC CASSYPNDRGQNYGYTF
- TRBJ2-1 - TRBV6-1 TGTGCCAGCAGTGAAGCCCTTGCTGGCAGGGGCGGTGGGTATGAGCAGTTCTTC CASSEALAGRGGGYEQFF
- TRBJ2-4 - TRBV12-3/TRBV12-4 TGTGCCAGCAATGGGCAGGGGAAAAACATTCAGTACTTC CASNGQGKNIQYF
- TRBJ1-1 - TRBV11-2 TGTGCCAGCAGCTTAGAATGGGGCCCCATGAACACTGAAGCTTTCTTT CASSLEWGPMNTEAFF
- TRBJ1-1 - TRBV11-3 TGTGCCAGCAGCCCCCTGGGGGCCGGGGGCACTGAAGCTTTCTTT CASSPLGAGGTEAFF
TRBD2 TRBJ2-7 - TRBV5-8 TGTGCCAGCAGCTTGGAAGGACTAGCGTACTACGAGCAGTACTTC CASSLEGLAYYEQYF
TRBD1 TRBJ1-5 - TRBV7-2 TGTGCCAGCAGCATGGGACAGGCGAATCAGCCCCAGCATTTT CASSMGQANQPQHF
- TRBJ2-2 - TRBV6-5 TGTGCCAGCAGAGGTACCAGGGGTGGCACCGGGGAGCTGTTTTTT CASRGTRGGTGELFF
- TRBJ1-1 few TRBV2 TGTGCCAGCAGTGATTGGGACACTGAAGCTTTCTTT CASSDWDTEAFF
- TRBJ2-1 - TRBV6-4 TGTGCCAGCAGTTCGGGTGCCGGCGATGAGCAGTTCTTC CASSSGAGDEQFF
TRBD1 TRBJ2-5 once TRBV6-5 TGTGCCAGCCTAGGGACAGCTAAAGAGACCCAGTACTTC CASLGTAKETQYF
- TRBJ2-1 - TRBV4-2 TGTGCCAGCAGCCAAGGGGTAGGGGAGGATGAGCAGTTCTTC CASSQGVGEDEQFF
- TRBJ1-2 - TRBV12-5 TGTGCTAGTGGTCCCCCAACGGCAGGACTCTATGGCTACACCTTC CASGPPTAGLYGYTF
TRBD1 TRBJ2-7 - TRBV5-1 TGCGCCAGCAGCTCGACAGGGGCCTTGTCCTACGAGCAGTGCTTC CASSSTGALSYEQCF
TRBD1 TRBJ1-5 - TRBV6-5 TGTGCCAGCAGTTACTCGAGCAGGGGGAGGAATCAGCCCCAGCATTTT CASSYSSRGRNQPQHF
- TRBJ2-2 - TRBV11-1 TGTGCCAGCAGCCCGGCGGCGGATTACACCGGGGAGCTGTTTTTT CASSPAADYTGELFF
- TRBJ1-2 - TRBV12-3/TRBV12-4 TGTGCCAGCAGTTTCGAGTGGGAGGGCTACACCTTC CASSFEWEGYTF
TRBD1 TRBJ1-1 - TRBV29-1 TGCAGCGCTCCCGGGACAGGGGGCACTGAAGCTTTCTTT CSAPGTGGTEAFF
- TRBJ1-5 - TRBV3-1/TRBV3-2 TGTGCCAGCAGCCAAGGCGGGCGGCCGAATCAGCCCCAGCATTTT CASSQGGRPNQPQHF
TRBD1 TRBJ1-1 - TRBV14 TGTGCCAGCAGCCAAATAGGGGGCAACACTGAAGCTTTCTTT CASSQIGGNTEAFF
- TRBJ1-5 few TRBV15 TGTGCCACCAGCAGAGATGGGGTGGGGGGAAATCAGCCCCAGCATTTT CATSRDGVGGNQPQHF
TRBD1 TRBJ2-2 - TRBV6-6 TGTGCCAGCAGTTCCGGGACAGTGAACACCGGGGAGCTGTTTTTT CASSSGTVNTGELFF
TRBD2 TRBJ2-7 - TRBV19 TGTGCCAGTAGTACCAGGGGACTAGCGGGGCATGAGCAGTACTTC CASSTRGLAGHEQYF
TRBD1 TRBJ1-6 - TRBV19 TGTGCCAGTAGTATTAGAGGGACAGGGACAAGCTCCTATAATTCACCCCTCCACTTT CASSIRGTGTSSYNSPLHF
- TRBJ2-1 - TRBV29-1 TGCAGCGTCCGCACAGGGAGCTCCTACAATGAGCAGTTCTTC CSVRTGSSYNEQFF
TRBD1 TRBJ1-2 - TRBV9 TGTGCCAGCAGCGAGCACTCGACAGGGCCGCGGTTGGGCTACACCTTC CASSEHSTGPRLGYTF
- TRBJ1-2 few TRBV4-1 TGCGCCAGCAGCCACGGACAGTTGGTTGACTATGGCTACACCTTC CASSHGQLVDYGYTF
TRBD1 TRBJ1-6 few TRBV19 TGTGCCAGTAGTCGGACAGGGAATAATTCACCCCTCCACTTT CASSRTGNNSPLHF
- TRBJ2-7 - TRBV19 TGTGCCAGTAGTATGAGGGCGGGAAAAACCTACGAGCAGTACTTC CASSMRAGKTYEQYF